Following are 24 T cell receptor beta chains from one sample sequenced in a study of blood T cell repertoires in COVID-19. Profiling relied on immunoSEQ multiplex PCR, and the TCRdb table lists in-frame clones only, not all of them. Of about 70,000 clones listed, 70% to 90% were seen once; the top ten hold over 1.3%. The sequencing sample was made of peripheral blood. The receptors derive from a woman in her fifties or sixties with acute or convalescent COVID-19.

A few counts support this clone. The chain uses TRBV7-9 and TRBJ2-5, with D tentatively TRBD1 (6 bases). Between the trimmed V and J ends, which lost 5 bases and 3 bases, there was a span of 19 bases. From germline, CDR1 is SEHNR and CDR2 FQNEAQ (reference sequence). This CDR3 is 16 amino acids long. Here the CDR3 DNA reads TGTGCCAGCAGCGAAGGGCCTAGGACAGAGAAAGAGACCCAGTACTTC. The encoded protein is CASSEGPRTEKETQYF.

The chain combines TRBV19 with TRBJ2-7; D ambiguous. V dropped 3 bases and J dropped 5 bases, with 17 bases sitting between them. CDR3 length equals 15 residues. The V gene's germline CDR1 is LNHDA and CDR2 SQIVND (reference sequence). CDR3 coding DNA: TGTGCCAGTAGTATGGCCCTAGGCTATGGTAACGAGCAGTACTTC. Protein sequence: CASSMALGYGNEQYF.

In regard to this clone: One end of the junction varies from germline; a read error may be responsible. The chain couples TRBV28 to TRBJ2-7; 7 nucleotides align to TRBD1. CDR3 length: 14 residues. Germline CDR1 is MDHEN and CDR2 is SYDVKM. The CDR3 coding sequence is TGTGCCAGCAGTCGTATAACAGGGGAATACGGGCAGTACTTC. Protein product: CASSRITGEYGQYF.

The CDR3 loop reads CASSIGTGNTEAFF. The CDR3 DNA follows: TGTGCCAGTAGTATAGGTACAGGGAACACTGAAGCTTTCTTT. The chain combines TRBV19 with TRBJ1-1; D possibly corresponds to TRBD1 (5 bases). There are 14 residues in the CDR3. Germline V gene lookup returns CDR1 LNHDA and CDR2 SQIVND (reference sequence). Trimming took 1 base from V and 1 from J, leaving 7 bases between them.

The V gene is TRBV5-1, the J gene TRBJ2-2; possible D gene TRBD2, 6 bases. Germline CDR1 and CDR2: SGHRS and YFSETQ. This CDR3 comprises 16 residues. Trimming removed 3 bases from V and 4 bases from J, with 16 bases in between. The CDR3 bases are TGCGCCAGCAGCTCATTCGGGGGAGAGGGCACCGGGGAGCTGTTTTTT. It translates to CASSSFGGEGTGELFF.

This clone was recorded only once. This chain connects TRBV6-6 to TRBJ1-5, with 8 bases lining up with TRBD1. Germline loops: CDR1 MNHNY, CDR2 SVGAGI (reference sequence). This CDR3 region has 16 residues. V gave up 0 bases and J gave up 3 bases; unmatched junction bases: 4. The CDR3 DNA follows: TGTGCCAGCAGTTACTCTGGGACAGGCTCCAATCAGCCCCAGCATTTT. Translation gives CASSYSGTGSNQPQHF.

The chain employs TRBV5-8 and TRBJ2-3; tentative D call: TRBD1 (5 bases). There are 15 residues in the CDR3. Germline V CDR1 and CDR2: SGHTS, YDEGEE. The germline V and J ends were trimmed by 2 bases and 2 bases, with 12 bases remaining between them. CDR3 DNA: TGTGCCAGCAGCTTTAGGGGTTTCAACACAGATACGCAGTATTTT. This codes for CASSFRGFNTDTQYF.

The V and J genes are TRBV5-4 and TRBJ1-4; tentatively, D is TRBD1 (5 bases). Between the trimmed V and J ends, which lost 0 bases and 8 bases, there was a span of 14 bases. CDR3 size: 15 residues. The V gene's germline CDR1 is SGHNT and CDR2 YYREEE (reference sequence). CDR3 protein: CASSLAGGVGEKLFF. Here the CDR3 DNA reads TGTGCCAGCAGCTTGGCCGGGGGGGTCGGAGAAAAACTGTTTTTT.

The rearrangement links TRBV6-1 to TRBJ2-3, with 10 bases aligning to TRBD2. CDR1 is MNHNS and CDR2 is SASEGT in the germline V gene. The CDR3 has 18 amino acids. The trim removed 2 bases at V and 3 bases at J, leaving 11 bases unmatched. In DNA, the CDR3 is TGTGCCAGCAGTGAACGGCTAGCGGGAGAGGGTGCGACAGATACGCAGTATTTT. It yields the protein CASSERLAGEGATDTQYF.

CDR3 protein: CASSWGQPNSPLHF. The CDR3 region has the DNA TGTGCCAGTAGTTGGGGACAGCCCAATTCACCCCTCCACTTT. The chain joins TRBV19 to TRBJ1-6; 7 bases agree with TRBD1. The CDR3 consists of 14 residues. The V gene end was trimmed by 5 bases and the J gene end by 7 bases; junction bases not matched to a gene: 5. Germline V gene sequence: CDR1 LNHDA, CDR2 SQIVND (reference sequence).

The chain uses TRBV19 and TRBJ1-4, with 7 bases that match TRBD1. V shed 3 bases, J shed 8 bases, and the junction held 6 bases outside the gene matches. Germline CDR1 and CDR2: LNHDA and SQIVND (reference sequence). The CDR3 extends over 14 amino acids. CDR3 nucleotides: TGTGCCAGTAGTATCCGGACAGGTAGCGAAAAACTGTTTTTT. Its protein is CASSIRTGSEKLFF. The entire variable domain, with the rest obtained from reference TRBV19 and TRBJ1-4, is as follows: DGGITQSPKYLFRKEGQNVTLSCEQNLNHDAMYWYRQDPGQGLRLIYYSQIVNDFQKGDIAEGYSVSREKKESFPLTVTSAQKNPTAFYLCASSIRTGSEKLFFGSGTQLSVL.

This chain links TRBV2 with TRBJ1-5, with a weak D call TRBD1 (5 bases). V was trimmed by 2 bases and J by 6 bases, leaving 8 bases between them. Germline CDR1 and CDR2: SNHLY and FYNNEI. This CDR3 comprises 13 residues. The CDR3 spells CASSEQGAQPQHF. DNA of the CDR3: TGTGCCAGCAGTGAACAGGGTGCTCAGCCCCAGCATTTT.

This rearrangement joins TRBV2 to TRBJ1-2, with D perhaps TRBD1 (6 bases). From germline, CDR1 is SNHLY and CDR2 FYNNEI. This CDR3 spans 13 amino acids. Trimming left V 6 bases short and J 3 bases short, with 11 bases between. CDR3 loop: CASSSGVDYGYTF. The CDR3 DNA reads as TGTGCCAGCAGCTCAGGGGTTGACTATGGCTACACCTTC.

The chain carries TRBV11-3 and TRBJ1-1; 8 nucleotides line up with TRBD1. The germline CDR1 and CDR2 sequences are SGHNT and YENEEA. The CDR3 sequence is 14 residues long. V shed 5 bases, J shed 5 bases, and the junction held 7 bases outside the gene matches. The CDR3 DNA reads as TGTGCCAGCAGCGGACCCGGACAGGGAACTGAAGCTTTCTTT. Translation gives CASSGPGQGTEAFF.

The genes are TRBV7-9 and TRBJ2-2; D might be TRBD2 (6 bases). Germline V gives CDR1 SEHNR, CDR2 FQNEAQ (reference sequence). This CDR3 is 13 amino acids long. V shed 5 bases and J shed 15 bases, with 19 bases lying between them. CDR3 region: CASSRDSPGVVFF. In DNA, the CDR3 is TGTGCCAGCAGCCGGGACTCGCCTGGGGTCGTGTTTTTT. Combining the CDR3 with reference TRBV7-9 and TRBJ2-2 gives the whole variable domain DTGVSQNPRHKITKRGQNVTFRCDPISEHNRLYWYRQTLGQGPEFLTYFQNEAQLEKSRLLSDRFSAERPKGSFSTLEIQRTEQGDSAMYLCASSRDSPGVVFFGEGSRLTVL.

This chain joins TRBV19 and TRBJ1-2; D is ambiguous. Germline loops: CDR1 LNHDA, CDR2 SQIVND (reference sequence). V was cut by 7 bases and J by 3 bases, with 15 bases left in between. CDR3 length equals 14 residues. In DNA form, the CDR3 reads TGTGCCAGTAACGCCGGTCCTCCCCACTATGGCTACACCTTC. Translation gives CASNAGPPHYGYTF.

CDR3 protein: CASSQVNAEAFF. In DNA form, the CDR3 reads TGTGCCAGCAGCCAAGTCAATGCTGAAGCTTTCTTT. This chain joins TRBV3-1 (or the pseudogene TRBV3-2) and TRBJ1-1; D uncertain. The CDR3 is made up of 12 amino acids. V dropped 1 base and J dropped 6 bases, with 6 bases sitting between them. The V gene's germline CDR1 is LGHDT and CDR2 YNNKEL (reference sequence).

The chain recombines TRBV5-1 with TRBJ2-1, with D possibly TRBD1 on 7 matching bases. The CDR3 runs to 17 residues. Germline CDR1 SGHRS, CDR2 YFSETQ. The germline V and J ends were trimmed by 4 bases and 7 bases, with 24 bases remaining between them. In DNA form, the CDR3 reads TGCGCCAGCAGCGTACAGGGCGGGACAGTAGGCCGAAATGAGCAGTTCTTC. Its protein is CASSVQGGTVGRNEQFF.

The rearrangement joins TRBV3-1 (or the pseudogene TRBV3-2) to TRBJ1-2; 8 bases map to TRBD1. This CDR3 has 15 amino acids. V lost 2 bases to trimming and J lost 3 bases; unmatched junction nucleotides: 5. CDR1 and CDR2 (germline): LGHDT, YNNKEL (reference sequence). CDR3 coding DNA: TGTGCCAGCAGCCAAACGACAGGGGAGGACTATGGCTACACCTTC. Translation gives CASSQTTGEDYGYTF.

This clone was picked up one time. V gene TRBV6-5 combines with J gene TRBJ1-1, with 12 bases fitting TRBD1. This CDR3 has 14 amino acids. CDR1 and CDR2 (germline): MNHEY, SVGAGI. Germline trimming cut 6 bases from V and 4 bases from J; bases unmatched to any gene: 3. The CDR3 sequence is CASRGQGAGTEAFF. The DNA of the CDR3 is TGTGCCAGCAGGGGACAGGGGGCTGGCACTGAAGCTTTCTTT.

The chain couples TRBV28 to TRBJ1-3; possibly TRBD1 for D (5 bases). V lost 8 bases, J lost 0 bases, and 11 bases lay in between. This CDR3 spans 14 amino acids. The germline CDR1 and CDR2 sequences are MDHEN and SYDVKM. The CDR3 DNA reads as TGTGCCAGCTCCCCAGGGAACTCTGGAAACACCATATATTTT. Its translation: CASSPGNSGNTIYF. Filled out from reference TRBV28 and TRBJ1-3, the complete variable domain reads DVKVTQSSRYLVKRTGEKVFLECVQDMDHENMFWYRQDPGLGLRLIYFSYDVKMKEKGDIPEGYSVSREKKERFSLILESASTNQTSMYLCASSPGNSGNTIYFGEGSWLTVV.

The chain employs TRBV29-1 and TRBJ1-1; D call uncertain. CDR1 and CDR2 from the germline V gene are SQVTM and ANQGSEA. CDR3 length equals 11 residues. V was shortened by 8 bases and J by 3 bases, with 10 bases between the two germline ends. The DNA for the CDR3 is TGCAGCATCCCTCGGGACACTGAAGCTTTCTTT. Its translation is CSIPRDTEAFF.

The chain joins TRBV6-5 to TRBJ2-3, with 7 bases lining up with TRBD2. The germline V gene has CDR1 MNHEY and CDR2 SVGAGI. V shed 0 bases and J 4 bases; nucleotides not matched to a gene: 7. The CDR3 is 16 residues long. CDR3 nucleotides: TGTGCCAGCAGTTACTCGATGTTCCGGGGGGCAGATACGCAGTATTTT. Its protein product is CASSYSMFRGADTQYF.

The chain employs TRBV7-9 and TRBJ1-1; D remains ambiguous. The length of the CDR3 is 12 residues. Per germline, CDR1 SEHNR and CDR2 FQNEAQ (reference sequence). Trimming pared 7 bases from V and 4 bases from J, leaving 10 bases between. As DNA, the CDR3 is TGTGCCAGCAAAAACGGGATCACTGAAGCTTTCTTT. Amino acids: CASKNGITEAFF. The variable domain in full, completed from reference TRBV7-9 and TRBJ1-1, reads DTGVSQNPRHKITKRGQNVTFRCDPISEHNRLYWYRQTLGQGPEFLTYFQNEAQLEKSRLLSDRFSAERPKGSFSTLEIQRTEQGDSAMYLCASKNGITEAFFGQGTRLTVV.